Presented here are 26 T cell receptor beta chains from one specimen sequenced in a study of OX40 agonist ivuxolimab in advanced cancers. TCRdb's table, derived via immunoSEQ multiplex PCR, lists solely in-frame clones and lacks some. This sample has about 54,000 clones, with 85% to 95% found just once. This sample comprised CD4+ or CD8+ T cells sorted from blood, obtained in a trial of the OX40 agonist ivuxolimab. These receptor sequences come from an adult with an advanced solid tumor such as melanoma, head and neck, liver or kidney cancer.

The chain couples TRBV21-1 to TRBJ2-5. TRBV21-1 is an annotated pseudogene. The CDR3 extends over 13 amino acids. This CDR3 is CASSNSGTETQYF. CDR3 nucleotide sequence: TGTGCCAGCAGCAACTCAGGGACGGAGACCCAGTACTTC.

J is TRBJ2-3 and V is TRBV4-1, with D perhaps matching TRBD2 (5 bases). The V end was cut by 2 bases, the J end by 6 bases, with 9 bases between. The germline gives CDR1 MGHRA, CDR2 YSYEKL. This CDR3 is 13 amino acids long. The CDR3 loop reads CASSQFRTDTQYF. In DNA, the CDR3 is TGCGCCAGCAGCCAATTTAGGACTGATACGCAGTATTTT.

This chain joins TRBV7-9 and TRBJ1-3; no clear D. The V end was cut by 0 bases, the J end by 6 bases, with 12 bases between. In germline, CDR1 is SEHNR, CDR2 FQNEAQ (reference sequence). This CDR3 contains 15 residues. The CDR3: CASSLADGSLNTIYF. The CDR3 nucleotides are TGTGCCAGCAGCTTAGCAGACGGATCCTTAAACACCATATATTTT.

The rearrangement links TRBV13 to TRBJ2-7, with a tentative D call TRBD2 (6 bases). Trimming pared 2 bases from V and 0 bases from J, leaving 23 bases between. This CDR3 region has 19 residues. The V gene's germline CDR1 is PRHDT and CDR2 FYEKMQ (reference sequence). CDR3 nucleotides: TGTGCCAGCAGCTTACCCACGGGAAGTGAGGTCGGGAGCTCCTACGAGCAGTACTTC. The encoded protein is CASSLPTGSEVGSSYEQYF.

J is TRBJ2-2 and V is TRBV4-1; D not resolved. This CDR3 contains 17 residues. Looked up from germline, CDR1 is MGHRA and CDR2 is YSYEKL. Deletions cut 1 base from V and 0 bases from J, with 12 bases between. The CDR3 bases are TGCGCCAGCAGCCAAGGACCCCCGACAACGAACACCGGGGAGCTGTTTTTT. Encoded protein: CASSQGPPTTNTGELFF.

V is TRBV11-2 and J is TRBJ2-7; perhaps TRBD1 as D (6 bases). Germline V lookup: CDR1 SGHAT, CDR2 FQNNGV. Trimming shortened V by 8 bases and J by 1 base, and 12 bases separated the two germline ends. The CDR3 consists of 13 residues. The CDR3 DNA reads TGTGCCAGCGGGGGCCCAGGTTCCTACGAGCAGTACTTC. Its translation is CASGGPGSYEQYF.

The gene calls are TRBV9 and TRBJ1-6; D not resolved. In germline, CDR1 is SGDLS, CDR2 YYNGEE. The CDR3 is 17 amino acids. The V gene lost 4 bases and the J gene lost 4 bases, with 18 bases spanning the gap. CDR3 DNA sequence: TGTGCCAGCAGCAAGAGATCAGAGATCATGTATAATTCACCCCTCCACTTT. Its translation: CASSKRSEIMYNSPLHF.

The rearrangement joins TRBV19 to TRBJ1-3, with D perhaps matching TRBD1 (5 bases). Germline values: CDR1 LNHDA, CDR2 SQIVND (reference sequence). Trimming pared 8 bases from V and 4 bases from J, leaving 12 bases between. CDR3 length: 13 amino acids. CDR3 coding DNA: TGTGCCAGTTCTGGGACCGAAGGAAACACCATATATTTT. It translates to CASSGTEGNTIYF.

The rearrangement uses TRBV2 and TRBJ1-2; the match to TRBD1 covers 9 bases. With V trimmed by 8 bases and J by 3 bases, 7 bases remained unmatched. Germline lookup yields CDR1 SNHLY and CDR2 FYNNEI. This CDR3 spans 14 amino acids. The CDR3 is CASLLQGADYGYTF. DNA for the CDR3: TGTGCCAGCTTACTACAGGGGGCGGACTATGGCTACACCTTC.

The J gene is TRBJ2-7, the V gene TRBV2, with D perhaps TRBD2 (5 bases). Trimming took 0 bases from V and 12 from J, leaving 15 bases between them. Germline values: CDR1 SNHLY, CDR2 FYNNEI. This CDR3 spans 13 amino acids. The CDR3 coding sequence is TGTGCCAGCAGTGAAGCGTTGGGAGCCCTTGGGTACTTC. The encoded protein is CASSEALGALGYF.

V usage is TRBV7-9 and J usage is TRBJ1-2; D remains unclear. V lost 3 bases and J lost 5, with 13 bases in between. CDR3 length equals 14 residues. Germline V gene lookup returns CDR1 SEHNR and CDR2 FQNEAQ (reference sequence). CDR3 loop: CASSFESEAYGYTF. CDR3 in DNA: TGTGCCAGCAGCTTCGAGTCGGAGGCATATGGCTACACCTTC.

This chain uses TRBV7-3 with TRBJ1-1, with D maybe TRBD1 (5 bases). The CDR3 runs 14 residues. The germline V and J ends were trimmed by 5 bases and 3 bases, with 13 bases remaining between them. Germline V lookup: CDR1 SGHTA, CDR2 FQGTGA. The CDR3 region has the DNA TGTGCCAGCAGCCCATACCCAGGGTACACTGAAGCTTTCTTT. Translating it yields CASSPYPGYTEAFF.

The chain carries TRBV7-9 and TRBJ2-2, with TRBD2 identical over 8 bases. The CDR3 sequence is 16 residues long. With V trimmed by 3 bases and J by 4 bases, 7 bases remained unmatched. Germline V gives CDR1 SEHNR, CDR2 FQNEAQ (reference sequence). CDR3 protein: CASSLGPSGSTGELFF. For the CDR3, the DNA is TGTGCCAGCAGCTTGGGGCCTAGCGGGTCCACCGGGGAGCTGTTTTTT.

V usage is TRBV5-1 and J usage is TRBJ1-1, with 8 bases aligning to TRBD1. V was pared by 1 base and J by 2 bases, with 1 base of the junction left unmatched. Germline V gene lookup returns CDR1 SGHRS and CDR2 YFSETQ. There are 14 residues in the CDR3. Written as DNA, the CDR3 is TGCGCCAGCAGCTTGTCAGGGGGCAACACTGAAGCTTTCTTT. Translation gives CASSLSGGNTEAFF.

This clone appeared a single time. The genes are TRBV30 and TRBJ1-5, with TRBD1 matching over 9 bases. V lost 1 base and J lost 4; bases outside the gene matches: 2. The CDR3 sequence is 14 residues long. Germline CDR1 and CDR2: GTSNPN and SVGIG (reference sequence). CDR3 DNA: TGTGCCTGGAGTGCAGGACAGGGGAATCAGCCCCAGCATTTT. It translates to CAWSAGQGNQPQHF.

This clone was counted between two and nine times. The chain recombines TRBV2 with TRBJ1-1; possibly TRBD1 for D (6 bases). The CDR3 has 13 residues. V gave up 11 bases and J gave up 0 bases, with 13 bases separating them. CDR1 is SNHLY and CDR2 is FYNNEI in the germline V gene. The DNA for the CDR3 is TGTGCCTGGGAGGACAGCTTGAACACTGAAGCTTTCTTT. Its protein is CAWEDSLNTEAFF.

The gene calls are TRBV9 and TRBJ2-5; 8 positions match TRBD1. After removal of 3 bases from V and 2 bases from J, the junction contained 12 bases not matched to a gene. The germline CDR1 and CDR2 sequences are SGDLS and YYNGEE. This CDR3 spans 17 amino acids. For the CDR3, the DNA is TGTGCCAGCAGCGCCTTCTATGGCCAGGGGGCACAAGAGACCCAGTACTTC. This sequence encodes CASSAFYGQGAQETQYF. Supplemented by reference TRBV9 and TRBJ2-5, the full variable domain reads DSGVTQTPKHLITATGQRVTLRCSPRSGDLSVYWYQQSLDQGLQFLIQYYNGEERAKGNILERFSAQQFPDLHSELNLSSLELGDSALYFCASSAFYGQGAQETQYFGPGTRLLVL.

V gene TRBV7-9 combines with J gene TRBJ2-1; 7 bases match TRBD1. The junction had 6 bases not matched to a gene; V was cut back by 1 base and J by 3 bases. The CDR3 is 16 amino acids. CDR1 is SEHNR and CDR2 is FQNEAQ in the germline V gene (reference sequence). The CDR3 DNA sequence: TGTGCCAGCAGCTTAGAAGGGACAGCTCACTACAATGAGCAGTTCTTC. Amino acids: CASSLEGTAHYNEQFF.

The chain joins TRBV28 to TRBJ1-2; D unclear. V gave up 2 bases and J gave up 8 bases, with 15 bases separating them. The CDR3 runs 14 residues. CDR1 and CDR2 (germline): MDHEN, SYDVKM. The CDR3 DNA reads TGTGCCAGCAGTTTAGGATCCGCTCCTCGGGGCTACACCTTC. It encodes CASSLGSAPRGYTF.

The chain couples TRBV10-2 to TRBJ2-7; unclear D gene. Trimming removed 3 bases from V and 9 bases from J, with 24 bases in between. The CDR3 loop spans 16 amino acids. The germline V gene encodes CDR1 WSHSY and CDR2 SAAADI. The CDR3 region has the DNA TGCGCCAGCAGTGACTCGAGGACCGATGATCTACGAGTGCAGTACTTC. It encodes CASSDSRTDDLRVQYF.

The chain has TRBV20-1 and TRBJ1-3, with D unclear. Deletions cut 5 bases from V and 6 bases from J, with 8 bases between. Germline assignment: CDR1 DFQATT and CDR2 SNEGSKA (reference sequence). This CDR3 is built from 11 residues. The CDR3 bases are TGCAGTGCTCCAACAGAAAACACCATATATTTT. This gives the protein CSAPTENTIYF.

This chain uses TRBV4-2 with TRBJ2-5; TRBD2 matches 8 bases. Unmatched junction bases numbered 6, after V lost 5 bases and J lost 4 bases. CDR1 and CDR2 (germline): LGHNA, YNFKEQ. The CDR3 totals 14 residues. The CDR3 DNA reads as TGTGCCAGCAGCACTAGCGGCTGGGGAGAGACCCAGTACTTC. Translation gives CASSTSGWGETQYF.

The CDR3 sequence: CASRGDQNIQYF. CDR3 nucleotide sequence: TGCGCCAGCAGAGGGGACCAAAACATTCAGTACTTC. The genes are TRBV5-1 and TRBJ2-4; D is possibly TRBD1 or TRBD2 (5 bases each). Germline values: CDR1 SGHRS, CDR2 YFSETQ. This CDR3 spans 12 amino acids. Trimming cost V 5 bases and J 5 bases, with 8 bases left between them.

In DNA, the CDR3 is TGTGCCAGCAGTTTGGGGGTCCTGAACACTGAAGCTTTCTTT. Translation gives CASSLGVLNTEAFF. The chain links TRBV28 to TRBJ1-1; tentatively, D is TRBD1 (5 bases). The V and J ends lost 3 bases and 0 bases respectively, with 8 bases between them. This CDR3 is 14 amino acids long. Germline CDR1 reads MDHEN; CDR2 reads SYDVKM.

The chain has TRBV19 and TRBJ2-2, with 13 bases aligning to TRBD2. The CDR3 loop spans 15 amino acids. Germline V lookup: CDR1 LNHDA, CDR2 SQIVND (reference sequence). Trimming cost V 6 bases and J 7 bases; bases outside gene matches: 5. CDR3 sequence (DNA): TGTGCCAGTAGCGGACTAGCGGGAGTTGGCGGGGAGCTGTTTTTT. It specifies CASSGLAGVGGELFF.

The rearrangement links TRBV27 to TRBJ2-7; D not certain. CDR3 length equals 14 residues. Germline-derived CDR1 and CDR2 are MNHEY and SMNVEV (reference sequence). V lost 0 bases to trimming and J lost 2 bases, with 8 bases between them. The CDR3 is CASSLSGAPYEQYF. Written as DNA, the CDR3 is TGTGCCAGCAGTTTATCAGGAGCTCCCTACGAGCAGTACTTC.